This entry lists 9 T cell receptor beta chains sequenced from one sample in a study of breast tumors, draining lymph nodes, adjacent tissues (dated by TCRdb to 2015 to 2016). The library was made by multiplex PCR. The sequencer listed for this sample is Illumina HiSeq 2000. The raw public reads went through TCRdb reprocessing: fastp at Q25, MiXCR clone calling, in-frame beta chains kept. For every CDR3 protein sequence, its rows merge into one entry that carries the most common genes and DNA. Here the sample has just under 65,000 distinct CDR3 sequences; 57% occur a single time. The leading ten clones occupy roughly 19% of the sample. Sequenced sample: breast tumor tissue. These receptors all come from a female donor with breast cancer. Some clones in this sample may be carry-over from other donors' samples.

This clonotype has a count of ten or more. The CDR3 nucleotides read TGTGCCAGCAGCTTCCAACTCCCCAAAGGTTCCGAGACCCAGTACTTC. This encodes CASSFQLPKGSETQYF. The chain carries TRBV11-2 and TRBJ2-5; D is ambiguous. From germline, CDR1 is SGHAT and CDR2 FQNNGV. Trimming took 3 bases from V and 5 from J, leaving 19 bases between them. There are 16 residues in the CDR3. Full variable domain (missing parts from reference TRBV11-2 and TRBJ2-5): EAGVAQSPRYKIIEKRQSVAFWCNPISGHATLYWYQQILGQGPKLLIQFQNNGVVDDSQLPKDRFSAERLKGVDSTLKIQPAKLEDSAVYLCASSFQLPKGSETQYFGPGTRLLVL.

The rearrangement joins TRBV20-1 to TRBJ2-7; 8 bases agree with TRBD2. The V and J ends lost 4 bases and 6 bases, in that order; junction bases with no gene match: 11. Germline loops: CDR1 DFQATT, CDR2 SNEGSKA (reference sequence). The CDR3 contains 14 residues. CDR3 residues: CSATSGSLASEQYF. CDR3 in DNA: TGCAGTGCTACCAGCGGGAGCCTCGCCTCCGAGCAGTACTTC.

The rearrangement uses TRBV4-2 and TRBJ1-2; D possibly corresponds to TRBD1 (5 bases). The V and J ends lost 0 bases and 8 bases respectively, with 7 bases between them. The CDR3 contains 12 residues. Germline V gives CDR1 LGHNA, CDR2 YNFKEQ. The CDR3 reads CASSQDRGGYTF. CDR3 in DNA: TGTGCCAGCAGCCAAGATCGGGGGGGCTACACCTTC.

CDR3 bases: TGCGCCAGCAGCCAATTTGACGGTACCGGGACCCAGTACTTC. Its protein is CASSQFDGTGTQYF. This sequence joins TRBV4-1 and TRBJ2-5; D remains ambiguous. V was pared by 2 bases and J by 7 bases, with 14 bases between. The germline V gene encodes CDR1 MGHRA and CDR2 YSYEKL. The CDR3 has 14 residues.

This clonotype was detected many times. The chain uses TRBV20-1 and TRBJ1-2; D is undetermined. V was cut by 5 bases and J by 0 bases, with 7 bases left in between. The CDR3 is 12 residues long. The germline V gene encodes CDR1 DFQATT and CDR2 SNEGSKA (reference sequence). CDR3 in amino acids: CSAFDPNYGYTF. CDR3 DNA: TGCAGTGCTTTTGACCCTAACTATGGCTACACCTTC.

The chain joins TRBV7-2 to TRBJ2-3, with no clear D. The V gene lost 5 bases and the J gene lost 4 bases, with 10 bases spanning the gap. Per the germline V gene, CDR1 is SGHTA and CDR2 is FQGNSA. The CDR3 runs to 13 residues. Written as DNA, the CDR3 is TGTGCCAGCAGCCCTTCAGACGCAGATACGCAGTATTTT. The encoded protein is CASSPSDADTQYF.

The chain links TRBV24-1 to TRBJ2-1; no clear D gene. Germline V gene data show CDR1 as KGHDR and CDR2 as SFDVKD. The CDR3 length is 13 residues. V lost 2 bases, J lost 8 bases, and 9 bases lay in between. The CDR3 DNA reads TGTGCCACCAGTGATTGGAGTACGTATGAGCAGTTCTTC. Translated: CATSDWSTYEQFF.

V is TRBV5-6 and J is TRBJ2-7; D remains ambiguous. CDR1 is SGHDT, CDR2 YYEEEE, per germline. The CDR3 is 15 amino acids. The germline V and J ends were trimmed by 0 bases and 0 bases, with 10 bases remaining between them. The CDR3 reads CASSLGALSSYEQYF. CDR3 DNA: TGTGCCAGCAGCTTGGGAGCATTGAGCTCCTACGAGCAGTACTTC.

This clonotype was observed at least ten times. This chain uses TRBV6-2 or TRBV6-3 with TRBJ2-7; possible D gene TRBD2, 5 bases. Germline assignment: CDR1 MNHEY and CDR2 SVGEGT. There are 13 residues in the CDR3. V lost 3 bases and J lost 3, with 9 bases in between. CDR3 coding DNA: TGTGCCAGCAGTTATTTAGCGAGCTACGAGCAGTACTTC. Residues: CASSYLASYEQYF.